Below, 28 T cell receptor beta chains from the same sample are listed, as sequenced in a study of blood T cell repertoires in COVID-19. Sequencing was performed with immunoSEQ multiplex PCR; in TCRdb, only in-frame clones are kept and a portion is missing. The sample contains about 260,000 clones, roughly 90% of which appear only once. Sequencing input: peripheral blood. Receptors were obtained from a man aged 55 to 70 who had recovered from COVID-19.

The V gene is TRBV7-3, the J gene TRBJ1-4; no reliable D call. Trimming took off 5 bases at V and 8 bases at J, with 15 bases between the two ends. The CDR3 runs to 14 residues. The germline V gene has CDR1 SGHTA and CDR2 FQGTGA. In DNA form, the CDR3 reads TGTGCCAGCAGCCCCCAAGGGAGAGGAGAAAAACTGTTTTTT. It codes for CASSPQGRGEKLFF.

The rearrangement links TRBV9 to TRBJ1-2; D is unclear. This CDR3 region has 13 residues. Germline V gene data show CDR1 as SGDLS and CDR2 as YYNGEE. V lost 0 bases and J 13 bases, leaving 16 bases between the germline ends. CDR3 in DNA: TGTGCCAGCAGCGTAGGAAACGGCGGCGTATCCACCTTC. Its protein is CASSVGNGGVSTF.

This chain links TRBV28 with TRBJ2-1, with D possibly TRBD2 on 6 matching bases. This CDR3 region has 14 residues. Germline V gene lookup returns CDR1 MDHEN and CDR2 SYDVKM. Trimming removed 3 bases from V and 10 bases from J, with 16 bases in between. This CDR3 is CASSFGGVNREQFF. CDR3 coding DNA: TGTGCCAGCAGTTTCGGCGGGGTGAACCGGGAGCAGTTCTTC.

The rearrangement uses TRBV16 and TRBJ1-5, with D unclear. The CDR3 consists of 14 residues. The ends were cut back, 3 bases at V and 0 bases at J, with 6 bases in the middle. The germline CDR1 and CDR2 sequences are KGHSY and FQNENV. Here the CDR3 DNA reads TGTGCCAGCAGCCAGCCAGATAGCAATCAGCCCCAGCATTTT. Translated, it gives CASSQPDSNQPQHF.

The DNA of the CDR3 is TGTGCCACCAGTGATGCGGGAGGGAGCAATCAGCCCCAGCATTTT. It specifies CATSDAGGSNQPQHF. J is TRBJ1-5 and V is TRBV24-1; unclear D gene. Germline loops: CDR1 KGHDR, CDR2 SFDVKD. The CDR3 runs to 15 residues. Between the trimmed V and J ends, which lost 3 bases and 1 base, there was a span of 9 bases.

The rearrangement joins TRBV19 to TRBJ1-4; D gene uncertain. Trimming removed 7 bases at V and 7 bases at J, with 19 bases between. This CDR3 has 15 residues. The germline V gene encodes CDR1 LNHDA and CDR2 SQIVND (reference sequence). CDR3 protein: CASIPGRVPGEKLFF. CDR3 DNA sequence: TGTGCCAGTATCCCGGGGAGGGTTCCCGGTGAAAAACTGTTTTTT. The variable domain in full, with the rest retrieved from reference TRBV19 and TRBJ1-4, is DGGITQSPKYLFRKEGQNVTLSCEQNLNHDAMYWYRQDPGQGLRLIYYSQIVNDFQKGDIAEGYSVSREKKESFPLTVTSAQKNPTAFYLCASIPGRVPGEKLFFGSGTQLSVL.

The CDR3 DNA reads as TGTGCCAGCAGCTTGGACACGGGGAGCAATCAGCCCCAGCATTTT. Translation gives CASSLDTGSNQPQHF. The V gene is TRBV5-4, the J gene TRBJ1-5; D is uncertain. Trimming removed 0 bases at V and 1 base at J, with 8 bases between. This CDR3 has 15 amino acids. In germline, CDR1 is SGHNT, CDR2 YYREEE (reference sequence).

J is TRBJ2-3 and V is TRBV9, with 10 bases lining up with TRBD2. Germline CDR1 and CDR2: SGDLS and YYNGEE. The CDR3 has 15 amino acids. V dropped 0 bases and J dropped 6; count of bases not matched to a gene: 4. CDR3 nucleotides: TGTGCCAGCAGCGTAGTGGCTAGCGGGGGTGATACGCAGTATTTT. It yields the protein CASSVVASGGDTQYF.

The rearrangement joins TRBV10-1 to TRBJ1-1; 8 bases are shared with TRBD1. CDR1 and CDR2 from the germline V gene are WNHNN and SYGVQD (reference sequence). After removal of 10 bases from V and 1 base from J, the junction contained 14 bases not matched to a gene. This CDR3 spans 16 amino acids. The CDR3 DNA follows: TGCGCCACCGAGGCCCCCCTGACAGGGGCGAACACTGAAGCTTTCTTT. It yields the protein CATEAPLTGANTEAFF.

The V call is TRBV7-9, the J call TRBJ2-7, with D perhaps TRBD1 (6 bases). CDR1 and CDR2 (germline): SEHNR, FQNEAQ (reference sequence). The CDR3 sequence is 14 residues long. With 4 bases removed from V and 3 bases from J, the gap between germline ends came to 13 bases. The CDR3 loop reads CASSSQGDIYEQYF. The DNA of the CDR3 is TGTGCCAGCAGCTCACAAGGGGACATCTACGAGCAGTACTTC.

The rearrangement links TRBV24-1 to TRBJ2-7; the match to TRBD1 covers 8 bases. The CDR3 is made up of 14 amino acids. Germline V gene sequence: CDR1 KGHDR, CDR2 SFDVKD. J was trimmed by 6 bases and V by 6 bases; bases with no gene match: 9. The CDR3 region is CATSKPGQAPEQYF. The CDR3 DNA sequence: TGTGCCACCAGTAAACCGGGACAGGCTCCCGAGCAGTACTTC.

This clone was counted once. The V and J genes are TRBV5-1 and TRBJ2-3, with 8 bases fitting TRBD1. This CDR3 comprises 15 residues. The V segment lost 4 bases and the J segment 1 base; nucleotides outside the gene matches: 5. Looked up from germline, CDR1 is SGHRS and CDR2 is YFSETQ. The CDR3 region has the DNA TGCGCCAGCAGCCTAATGACAGGGGGCACAGATACGCAGTATTTT. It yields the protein CASSLMTGGTDTQYF.

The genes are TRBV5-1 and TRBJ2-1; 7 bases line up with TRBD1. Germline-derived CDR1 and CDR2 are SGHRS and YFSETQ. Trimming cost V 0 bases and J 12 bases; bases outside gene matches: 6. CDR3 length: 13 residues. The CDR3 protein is CASSLVGGIGQFF. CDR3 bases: TGCGCCAGCAGCTTGGTAGGGGGCATTGGGCAGTTCTTC.

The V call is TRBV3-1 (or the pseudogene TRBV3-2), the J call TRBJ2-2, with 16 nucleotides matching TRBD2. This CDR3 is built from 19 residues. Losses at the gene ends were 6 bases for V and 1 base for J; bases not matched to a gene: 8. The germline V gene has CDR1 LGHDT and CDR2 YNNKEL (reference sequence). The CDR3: CASRPVGTSGGENTGELFF. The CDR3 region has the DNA TGTGCCAGCAGACCGGTAGGGACTAGCGGGGGGGAGAACACCGGGGAGCTGTTTTTT.

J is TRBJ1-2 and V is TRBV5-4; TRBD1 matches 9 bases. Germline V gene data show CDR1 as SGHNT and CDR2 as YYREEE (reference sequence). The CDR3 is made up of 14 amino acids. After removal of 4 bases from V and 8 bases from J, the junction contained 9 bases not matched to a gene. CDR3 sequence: CASSPGGTGLGYTF. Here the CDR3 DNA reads TGTGCCAGCAGCCCGGGGGGGACAGGGCTCGGCTACACCTTC.

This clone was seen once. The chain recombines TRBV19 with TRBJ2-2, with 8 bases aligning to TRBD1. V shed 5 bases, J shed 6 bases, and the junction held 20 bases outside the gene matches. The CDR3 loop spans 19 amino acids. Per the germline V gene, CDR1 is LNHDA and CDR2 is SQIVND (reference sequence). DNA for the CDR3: TGTGCCAGTAGTCCCTCCCGCCCAGGGGGCTTAAGTTCATCCGGGGAGCTGTTTTTT. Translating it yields CASSPSRPGGLSSSGELFF.

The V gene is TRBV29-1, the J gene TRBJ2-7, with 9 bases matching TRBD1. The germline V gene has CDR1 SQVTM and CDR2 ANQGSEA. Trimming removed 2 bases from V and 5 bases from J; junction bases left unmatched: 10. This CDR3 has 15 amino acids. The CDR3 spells CSVELPGQGVDEQYF. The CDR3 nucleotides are TGCAGCGTTGAACTACCGGGACAGGGTGTCGACGAGCAGTACTTC.

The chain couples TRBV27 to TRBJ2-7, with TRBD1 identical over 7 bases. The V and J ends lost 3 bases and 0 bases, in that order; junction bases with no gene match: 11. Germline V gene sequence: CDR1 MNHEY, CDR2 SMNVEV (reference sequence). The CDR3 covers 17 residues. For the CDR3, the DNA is TGTGCCAGCAGTTTTGGTCGAGGGGGCAACCGCTCCTACGAGCAGTACTTC. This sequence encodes CASSFGRGGNRSYEQYF.

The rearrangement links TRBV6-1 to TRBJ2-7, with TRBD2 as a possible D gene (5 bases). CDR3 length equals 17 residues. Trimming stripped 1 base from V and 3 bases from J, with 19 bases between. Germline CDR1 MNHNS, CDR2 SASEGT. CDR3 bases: TGTGCCAGCAGTGAAGTTCGGGGAGCGAACCCATTCTACGAGCAGTACTTC. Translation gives CASSEVRGANPFYEQYF.

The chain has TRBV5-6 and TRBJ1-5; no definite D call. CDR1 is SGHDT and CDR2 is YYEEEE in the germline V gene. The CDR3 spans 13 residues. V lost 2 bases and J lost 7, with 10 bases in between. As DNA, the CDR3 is TGTGCCAGCAGCTTAAGTTGGAGGCAGCCCCAGCATTTT. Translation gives CASSLSWRQPQHF.

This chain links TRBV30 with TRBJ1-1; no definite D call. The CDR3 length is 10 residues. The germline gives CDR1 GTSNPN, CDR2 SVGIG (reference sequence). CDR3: CGAGNTEAFF. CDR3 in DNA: TGTGGGGCGGGAAACACTGAAGCTTTCTTT.

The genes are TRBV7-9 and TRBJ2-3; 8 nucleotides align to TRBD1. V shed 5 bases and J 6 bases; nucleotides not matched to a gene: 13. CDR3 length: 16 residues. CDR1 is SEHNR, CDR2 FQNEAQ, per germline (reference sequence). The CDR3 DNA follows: TGTGCCAGCAGCGGACGTCGGACAGGGCTATTGGATACGCAGTATTTT. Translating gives CASSGRRTGLLDTQYF.

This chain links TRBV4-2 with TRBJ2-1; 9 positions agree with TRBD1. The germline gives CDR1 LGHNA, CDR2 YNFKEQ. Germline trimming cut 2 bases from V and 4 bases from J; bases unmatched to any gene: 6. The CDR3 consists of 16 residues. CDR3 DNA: TGTGCCAGCAGCCAACGGGGACAGGGTAATTACAATGAGCAGTTCTTC. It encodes CASSQRGQGNYNEQFF.

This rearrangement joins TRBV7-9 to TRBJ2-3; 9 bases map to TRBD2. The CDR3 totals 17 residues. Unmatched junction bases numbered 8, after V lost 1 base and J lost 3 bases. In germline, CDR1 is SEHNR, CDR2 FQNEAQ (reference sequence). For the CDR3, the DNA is TGTGCCAGCAGCTTAGGTGTAAGCGGGGGGCCGACAGATACGCAGTATTTT. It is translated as CASSLGVSGGPTDTQYF. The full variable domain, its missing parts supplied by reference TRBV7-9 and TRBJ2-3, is DTGVSQNPRHKITKRGQNVTFRCDPISEHNRLYWYRQTLGQGPEFLTYFQNEAQLEKSRLLSDRFSAERPKGSFSTLEIQRTEQGDSAMYLCASSLGVSGGPTDTQYFGPGTRLTVL.

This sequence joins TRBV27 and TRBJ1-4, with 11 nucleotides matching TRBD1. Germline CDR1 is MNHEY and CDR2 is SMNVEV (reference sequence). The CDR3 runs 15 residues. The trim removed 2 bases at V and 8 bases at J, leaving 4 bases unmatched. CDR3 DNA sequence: TGTGCCAGCAGTTTAAACCGGGACAGGGGGGAAAAACTGTTTTTT. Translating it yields CASSLNRDRGEKLFF.

DNA for the CDR3: TGTGCCAGCAGTGCCCTCCGGGAGGACTATGGCTACACCTTC. Its protein product is CASSALREDYGYTF. The rearrangement links TRBV2 to TRBJ1-2; no clear D. Per germline, CDR1 SNHLY and CDR2 FYNNEI. The CDR3 sequence is 14 residues long. Trimming took off 4 bases at V and 3 bases at J, with 12 bases between the two ends.

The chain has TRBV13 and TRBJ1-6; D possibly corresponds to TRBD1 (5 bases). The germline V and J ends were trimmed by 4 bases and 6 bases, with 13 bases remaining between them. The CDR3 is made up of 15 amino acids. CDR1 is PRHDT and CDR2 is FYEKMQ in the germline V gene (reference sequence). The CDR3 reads CASSWGPGGNSPLHF. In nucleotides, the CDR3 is TGTGCCAGCAGCTGGGGCCCGGGGGGTAATTCACCCCTCCACTTT.

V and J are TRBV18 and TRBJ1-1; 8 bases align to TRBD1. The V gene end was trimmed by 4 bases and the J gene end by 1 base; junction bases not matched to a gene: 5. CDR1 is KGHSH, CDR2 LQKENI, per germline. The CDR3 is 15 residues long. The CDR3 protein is CASSLGQGTNTEAFF. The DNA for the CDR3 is TGTGCCAGCTCACTAGGACAGGGAACGAACACTGAAGCTTTCTTT. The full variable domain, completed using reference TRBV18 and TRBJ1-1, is NAGVMQNPRHLVRRRGQEARLRCSPMKGHSHVYWYRQLPEEGLKFMVYLQKENIIDESGMPKERFSAEFPKEGPSILRIQQVVRGDSAAYFCASSLGQGTNTEAFFGQGTRLTVV.